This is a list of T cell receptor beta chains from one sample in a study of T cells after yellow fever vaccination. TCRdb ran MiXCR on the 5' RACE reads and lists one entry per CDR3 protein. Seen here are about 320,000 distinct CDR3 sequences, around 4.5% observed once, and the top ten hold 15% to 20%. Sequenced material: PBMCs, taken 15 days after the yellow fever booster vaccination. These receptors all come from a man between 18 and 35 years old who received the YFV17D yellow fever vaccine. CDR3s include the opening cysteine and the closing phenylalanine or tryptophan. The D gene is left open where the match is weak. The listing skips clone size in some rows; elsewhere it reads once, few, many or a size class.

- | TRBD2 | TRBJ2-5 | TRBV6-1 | TGTGCCAGCTGCCCTGGACTAGCGGGGCAAGAGACCCAGTACTTC | CASCPGLAGQETQYF
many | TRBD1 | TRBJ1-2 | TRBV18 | TGTGCCAGCTCACCTTCCGGGGACAGTAACTATGGCTACACCTTC | CASSPSGDSNYGYTF
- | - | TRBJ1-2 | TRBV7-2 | TGTGCCAGCAGCGGCAGGCCTCCCTACACCTTC | CASSGRPPYTF
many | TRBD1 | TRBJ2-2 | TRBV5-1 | TGCGCCAGCAGCTTGGCCCGGGGACAGGGGCGGACCGGGGAGCTGTTTTTT | CASSLARGQGRTGELFF
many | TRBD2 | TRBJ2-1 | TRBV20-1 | TGCAGTGCTAGAGATTTTACGGGGGGGCCTGGTGAGCAGTTCTTC | CSARDFTGGPGEQFF
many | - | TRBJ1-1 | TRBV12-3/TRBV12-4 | TGTGCCAGCAGGAGTGGGACGAACACTGAAGCTTTCTTT | CASRSGTNTEAFF
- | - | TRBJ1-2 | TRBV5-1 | TGCGCCAGCAGCTTGGACAGACCCGCTAACTATGGCTACACCTTC | CASSLDRPANYGYTF
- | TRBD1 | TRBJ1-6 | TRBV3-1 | TGTGCCAGCAGCCAGGACTTGGGACAGTTTAATTCACCCCTCCACTTT | CASSQDLGQFNSPLHF
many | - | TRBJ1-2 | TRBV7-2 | TGTGCCAGCAGCTTTACAGCTACGGGTTTATATGGCTACACCTTC | CASSFTATGLYGYTF
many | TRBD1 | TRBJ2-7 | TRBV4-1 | TGCGCCAGCAGCCAGGGAGGGACAGGGGCCCTCTACGAGCAGTACTTC | CASSQGGTGALYEQYF
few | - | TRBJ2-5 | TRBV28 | TGTGCCAGCAGTTTATCTGGGGGGAGCCAAGAGACCCAGTACTTC | CASSLSGGSQETQYF
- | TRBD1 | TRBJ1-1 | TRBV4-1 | TGCGCCAGCGCGTTGACAGGGGGGATTCTAAACACTGAAGCTTTCTTT | CASALTGGILNTEAFF
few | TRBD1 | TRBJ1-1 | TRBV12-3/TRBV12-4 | TGTGCCAGCAGTTTAGCAACAGGGGGCACTGAAGCTTTCTTT | CASSLATGGTEAFF
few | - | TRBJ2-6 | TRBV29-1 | TGCAGCGTTGACCTTTGGGGTCCTACTGGGGCCAACGTCCTGACTTTC | CSVDLWGPTGANVLTF
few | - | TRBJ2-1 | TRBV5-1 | TGCGCCAGCAGCTTGGCCAGTGGAGGGGGGGCCGAGGATGAGCAGTTCTTC | CASSLASGGGAEDEQFF
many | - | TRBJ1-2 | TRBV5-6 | TGTGCCAGCAGCTTGGGGCTTGGCTACACCTTC | CASSLGLGYTF
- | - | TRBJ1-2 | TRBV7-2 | TGTGCCAGCAGCTACCCAGGGCGTGATGGCTACACCTTC | CASSYPGRDGYTF
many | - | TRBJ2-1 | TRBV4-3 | TGCGCCAGCAGCCAAGATCGGGTTCCCTTGGCTCATGAGCAGTTCTTC | CASSQDRVPLAHEQFF
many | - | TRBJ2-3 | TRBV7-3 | TGTGCCAGCAGCTTAGAAGGTTCAGATACGCAGTATTTT | CASSLEGSDTQYF
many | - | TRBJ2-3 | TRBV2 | TGTGCCAGCGGTCCCGGGACAAACACAGATACGCAGTATTTT | CASGPGTNTDTQYF
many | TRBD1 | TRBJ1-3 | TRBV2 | TGTGCCAGACGGGACAGGGGTCCCCTTTTCTCTGGAAACACCATATATTTT | CARRDRGPLFSGNTIYF
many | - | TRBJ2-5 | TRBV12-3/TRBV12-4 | TGTGCCAGCAGGCAAGGACAGAAAGAGACCCAGTACTTC | CASRQGQKETQYF
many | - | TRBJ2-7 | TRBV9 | TGTGCCAGCAGCCTAGGCGGGACGGGTTCGTACGAGCAGTACTTC | CASSLGGTGSYEQYF
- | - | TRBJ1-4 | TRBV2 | TGTGCCAGCATCTATGAGGGTAATAATGAAAAACTGTTTTTT | CASIYEGNNEKLFF
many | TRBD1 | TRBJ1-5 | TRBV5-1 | TGCGCCAGCAGCTTGGCGGCAGGGGGTCAGCCCCAGCATTTT | CASSLAAGGQPQHF